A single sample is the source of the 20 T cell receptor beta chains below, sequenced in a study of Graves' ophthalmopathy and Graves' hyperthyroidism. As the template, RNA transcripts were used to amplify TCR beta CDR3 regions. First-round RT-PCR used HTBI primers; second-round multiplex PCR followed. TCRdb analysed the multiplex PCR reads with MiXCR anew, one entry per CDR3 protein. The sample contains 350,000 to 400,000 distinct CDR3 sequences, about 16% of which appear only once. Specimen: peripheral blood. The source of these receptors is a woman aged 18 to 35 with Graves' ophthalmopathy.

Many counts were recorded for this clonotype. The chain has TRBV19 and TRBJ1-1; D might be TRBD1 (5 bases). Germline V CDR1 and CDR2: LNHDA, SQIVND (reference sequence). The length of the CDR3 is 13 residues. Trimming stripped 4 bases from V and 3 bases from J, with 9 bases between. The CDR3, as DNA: TGTGCCAGTAGTAACCTAGGGGACACTGAAGCTTTCTTT. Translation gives CASSNLGDTEAFF.

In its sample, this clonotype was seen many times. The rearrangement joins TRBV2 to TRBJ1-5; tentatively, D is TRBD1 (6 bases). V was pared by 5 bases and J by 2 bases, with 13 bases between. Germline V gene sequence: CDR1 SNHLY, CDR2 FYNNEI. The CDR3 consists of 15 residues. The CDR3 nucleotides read TGTGCCAGCAGTTCTGGGGGCGTAGGCAATCAGCCCCAGCATTTT. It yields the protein CASSSGGVGNQPQHF.

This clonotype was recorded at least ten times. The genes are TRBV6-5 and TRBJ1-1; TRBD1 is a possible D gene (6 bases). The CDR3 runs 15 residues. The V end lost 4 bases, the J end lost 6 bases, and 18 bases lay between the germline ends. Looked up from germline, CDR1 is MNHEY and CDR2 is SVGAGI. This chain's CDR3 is CASSSHRDSLPEAFF. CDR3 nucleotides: TGTGCCAGCAGTTCTCACAGGGATTCTTTACCTGAAGCTTTCTTT.

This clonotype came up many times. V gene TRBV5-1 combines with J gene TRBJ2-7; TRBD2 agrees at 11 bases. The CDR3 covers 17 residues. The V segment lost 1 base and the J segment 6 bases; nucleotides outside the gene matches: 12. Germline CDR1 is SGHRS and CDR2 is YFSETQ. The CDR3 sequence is CASSLFGPLAGAAEQYF. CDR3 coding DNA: TGCGCCAGCAGCTTGTTCGGGCCACTAGCGGGGGCGGCCGAGCAGTACTTC.

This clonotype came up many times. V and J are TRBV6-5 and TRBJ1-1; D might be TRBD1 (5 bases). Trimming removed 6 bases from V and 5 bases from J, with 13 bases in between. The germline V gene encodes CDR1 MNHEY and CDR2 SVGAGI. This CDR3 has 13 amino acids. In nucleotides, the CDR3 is TGTGCCAGCAGGCGGTCAGGGAGGACTGAAGCTTTCTTT. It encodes CASRRSGRTEAFF.

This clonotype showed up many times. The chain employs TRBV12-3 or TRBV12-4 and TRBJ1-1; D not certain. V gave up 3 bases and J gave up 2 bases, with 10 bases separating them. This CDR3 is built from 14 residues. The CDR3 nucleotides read TGTGCCAGCAGTTTCGGCACCGTAAACACTGAAGCTTTCTTT. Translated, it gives CASSFGTVNTEAFF.

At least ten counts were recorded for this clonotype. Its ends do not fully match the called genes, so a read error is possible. This chain's CDR3 is CASSLRGQAPYF. CDR3 nucleotide sequence: TGTGCCAGCAGCTTACGAGGACAGGCCCCGTACTTT. The rearrangement joins TRBV7-2 to TRBJ1-6, with 7 bases matching TRBD1. Germline-derived CDR1 and CDR2 are SGHTA and FQGNSA. This CDR3 comprises 12 residues.

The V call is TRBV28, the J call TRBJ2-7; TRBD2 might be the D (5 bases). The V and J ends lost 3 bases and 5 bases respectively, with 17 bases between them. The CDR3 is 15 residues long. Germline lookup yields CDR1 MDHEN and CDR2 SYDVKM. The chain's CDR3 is CASSFTGFSPNEQYF. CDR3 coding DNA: TGTGCCAGCAGTTTTACGGGGTTCTCCCCCAACGAGCAGTACTTC.

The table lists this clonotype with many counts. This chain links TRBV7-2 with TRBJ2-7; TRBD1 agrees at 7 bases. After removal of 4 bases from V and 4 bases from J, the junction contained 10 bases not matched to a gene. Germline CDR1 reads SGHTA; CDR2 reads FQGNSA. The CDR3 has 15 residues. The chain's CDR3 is CASSSLTGLRYEQYF. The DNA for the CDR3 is TGTGCCAGCAGCTCCTTGACAGGGTTGAGATACGAGCAGTACTTC.

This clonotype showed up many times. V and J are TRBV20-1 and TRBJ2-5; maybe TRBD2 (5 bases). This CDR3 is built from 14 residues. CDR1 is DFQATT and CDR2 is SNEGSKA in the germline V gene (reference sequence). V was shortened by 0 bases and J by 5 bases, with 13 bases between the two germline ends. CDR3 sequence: CSARDSARGETQYF. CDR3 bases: TGCAGTGCTAGAGATAGTGCCCGCGGGGAGACCCAGTACTTC.

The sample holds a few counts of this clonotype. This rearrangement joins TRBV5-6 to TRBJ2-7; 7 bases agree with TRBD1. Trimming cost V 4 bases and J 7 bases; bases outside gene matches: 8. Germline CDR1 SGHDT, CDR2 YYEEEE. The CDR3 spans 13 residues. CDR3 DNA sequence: TGTGCCAGCAGCCCACAGGGGAGAGAAGAGCAGTACTTC. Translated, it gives CASSPQGREEQYF.

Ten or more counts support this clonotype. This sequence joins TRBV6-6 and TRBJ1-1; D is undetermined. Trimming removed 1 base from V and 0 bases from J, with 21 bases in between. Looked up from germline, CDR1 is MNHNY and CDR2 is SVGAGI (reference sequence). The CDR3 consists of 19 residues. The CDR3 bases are TGTGCCAGCAGTTACTTTTTCGGCCAGGCCACCTACATGAACACTGAAGCTTTCTTT. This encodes CASSYFFGQATYMNTEAFF.

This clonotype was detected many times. In DNA, the CDR3 is TGCGCCAGCAGTCACTTCCAAACAGGCGACACTGAAGCTTTCTTT. Protein sequence: CASSHFQTGDTEAFF. This chain connects TRBV10-1 to TRBJ1-1; a possible D gene is TRBD1 (5 bases). V lost 5 bases, J lost 3 bases, and 16 bases lay in between. The CDR3 has 15 amino acids. CDR1 is WNHNN and CDR2 is SYGVQD in the germline V gene (reference sequence).

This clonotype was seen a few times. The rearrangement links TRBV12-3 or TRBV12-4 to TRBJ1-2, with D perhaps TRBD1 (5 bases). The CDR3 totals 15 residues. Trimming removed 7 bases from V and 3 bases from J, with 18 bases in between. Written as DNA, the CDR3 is TGTGCCAGCACTTTTAGACAGAAAGTTGACTATGGCTACACCTTC. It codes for CASTFRQKVDYGYTF.

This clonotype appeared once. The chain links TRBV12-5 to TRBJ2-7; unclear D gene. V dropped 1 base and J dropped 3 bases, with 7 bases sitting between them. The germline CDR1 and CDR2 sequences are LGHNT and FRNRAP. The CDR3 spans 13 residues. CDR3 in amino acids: CASGLGTNYEQYF. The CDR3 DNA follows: TGTGCTAGTGGTTTGGGAACCAACTACGAGCAGTACTTC.

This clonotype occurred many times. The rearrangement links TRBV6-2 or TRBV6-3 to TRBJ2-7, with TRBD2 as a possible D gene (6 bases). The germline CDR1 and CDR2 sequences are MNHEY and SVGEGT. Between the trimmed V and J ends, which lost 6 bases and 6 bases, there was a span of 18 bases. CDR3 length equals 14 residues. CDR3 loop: CASSRRPTSSEQYF. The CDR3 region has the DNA TGTGCCAGCAGCCGAAGACCCACTAGCTCCGAGCAGTACTTC.

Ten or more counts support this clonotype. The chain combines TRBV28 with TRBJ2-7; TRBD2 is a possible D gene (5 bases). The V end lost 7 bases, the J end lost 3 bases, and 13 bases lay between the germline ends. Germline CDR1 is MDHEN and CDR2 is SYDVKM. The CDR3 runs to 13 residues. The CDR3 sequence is CASTYSGGYEQYF. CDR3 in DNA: TGTGCCAGCACCTACTCCGGAGGCTACGAGCAGTACTTC.

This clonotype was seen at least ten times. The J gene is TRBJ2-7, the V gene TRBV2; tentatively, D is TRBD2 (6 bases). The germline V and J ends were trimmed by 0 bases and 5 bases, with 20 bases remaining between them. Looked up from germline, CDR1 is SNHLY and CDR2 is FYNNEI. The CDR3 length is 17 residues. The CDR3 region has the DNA TGTGCCAGCAGTGAAGCTGGCAGCAGGAGGGCTCTGAACGAGCAGTACTTC. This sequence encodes CASSEAGSRRALNEQYF. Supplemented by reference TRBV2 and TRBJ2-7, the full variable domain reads EPEVTQTPSHQVTQMGQEVILRCVPISNHLYFYWYRQILGQKVEFLVSFYNNEISEKSEIFDDQFSVERPDGSNFTLKIRSTKLEDSAMYFCASSEAGSRRALNEQYFGPGTRLTVT.

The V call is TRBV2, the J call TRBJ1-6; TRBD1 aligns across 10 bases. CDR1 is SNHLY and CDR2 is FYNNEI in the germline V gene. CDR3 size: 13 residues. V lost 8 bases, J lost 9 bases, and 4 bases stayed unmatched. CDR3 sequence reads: CASRDRGGSPLHF. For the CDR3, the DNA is TGTGCCAGCCGGGACAGGGGTGGTTCACCCCTCCACTTT.

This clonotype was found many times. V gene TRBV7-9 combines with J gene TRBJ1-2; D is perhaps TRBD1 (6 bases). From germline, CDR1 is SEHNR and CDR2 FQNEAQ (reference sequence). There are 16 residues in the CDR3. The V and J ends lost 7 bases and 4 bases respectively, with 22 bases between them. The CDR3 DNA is TGTGCCAGCACTAAAGGGGGGGCCGCGGGAAGCTATGGCTACACCTTC. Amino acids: CASTKGGAAGSYGYTF.